This TCR beta chain was sequenced in a study of T cells in Graves' hyperthyroidism and ophthalmopathy. Study outcomes and limitations: Blood also held most thyroid clonotypes expanded beyond 0.001.

The hyperthyroidism patients had all been newly diagnosed, and their disease duration was under 2 months. Their ages ranged from 18 to 65 years. At first hyperthyroidism diagnosis, before any ophthalmopathy symptoms, the blood sample was collected. PBMCs were obtained from about 10 ml fresh peripheral blood. This clonotype showed up many times. As yet, its antigen is unknown. V lost 5 bases, J lost 7 bases, and 12 bases lay in between. Germline CDR1 MNHNS, CDR2 SASEGT. This CDR3 has 13 residues. Using RNA transcripts as the source, TCR beta CDR3 regions were amplified. HTBI primers were used for first-round RT-PCR of the TCR CDR3. Each CDR3 protein gets one entry after TCRdb re-called the multiplex PCR reads with MiXCR. The sample holds roughly 360,000 distinct CDR3 sequences, around an eighth seen once.

This receptor was taken from a man younger than 45 with Graves' hyperthyroidism that later progressed to Graves' ophthalmopathy. The chain recombines TRBV6-1 with TRBJ2-1; weak D call: TRBD2 (5 bases). Material for sequencing was blood. The CDR3 loop reads CASSSGRGNEQFF. Here the CDR3 DNA reads TGTGCCAGCAGTTCCGGCCGAGGGAATGAGCAGTTCTTC.